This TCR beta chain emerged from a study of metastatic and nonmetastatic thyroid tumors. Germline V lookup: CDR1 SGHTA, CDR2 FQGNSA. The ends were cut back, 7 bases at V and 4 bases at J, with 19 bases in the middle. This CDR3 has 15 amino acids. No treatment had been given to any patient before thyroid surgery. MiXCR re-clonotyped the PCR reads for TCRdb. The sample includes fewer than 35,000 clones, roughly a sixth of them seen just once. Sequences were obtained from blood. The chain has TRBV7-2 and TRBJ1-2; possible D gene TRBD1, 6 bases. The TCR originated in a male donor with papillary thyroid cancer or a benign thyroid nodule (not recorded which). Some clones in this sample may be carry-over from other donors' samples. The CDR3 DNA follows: TGTGCCAGCACCCAGGGATGGGGGGGCCTCTATGGCTACACCTTC. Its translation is CASTQGWGGLYGYTF.